The rows below give T cell receptor beta chains drawn from one sample of a study of blood T cell repertoires in COVID-19. TCRdb's copy holds only in-frame clones and misses some; the assay was immunoSEQ multiplex PCR. The sample carries just over 80,000 clones, approximately 81% recorded once. Material for sequencing was peripheral blood. These TCRs come from a man aged 80 or over with acute or convalescent COVID-19. Both conserved end residues are part of each CDR3. The D gene is left open where the match is weak. The size entry is marked missing in some rows and otherwise reads once, few, many or a size class.

>TRBJ2-6|TRBV4-1|NA|NA
TGCGCCAGCAGCCAAGACATCGGCAGGGGACCTGGGGCCAACGTCCTGACTTTC
CASSQDIGRGPGANVLTF
>TRBJ2-7|TRBV7-9|NA|TRBD1
TGTGCCAGCAGCCCTCAAACAGGGGGCCGATACGAGCAGTACTTC
CASSPQTGGRYEQYF
>TRBJ1-2|TRBV3-1/TRBV3-2|NA|NA
TGTGCCAGCAGCAGGGACAACTTCTATGGCTACACCTTC
CASSRDNFYGYTF
>TRBJ2-2|TRBV27|NA|NA
TGTGCCAGCAGGAAGACAGCCACCGGGGAGCTGTTTTTT
CASRKTATGELFF
>TRBJ2-2|TRBV5-5|NA|TRBD2
TGTGCCAGCAGCTGGCACGGGGGGGACACCGGGGAGCTGTTTTTT
CASSWHGGDTGELFF
>TRBJ2-1|TRBV7-9|NA|NA
TGTGCCAGCAGCTTAACCAGGGAAATGCGCAATGAGCAGTTCTTC
CASSLTREMRNEQFF
>TRBJ2-5|TRBV19|few|TRBD2
TGTGCCAGTGAAGACGCTAGCGGGAGAAGAGCCCAGTACTTC
CASEDASGRRAQYF
>TRBJ2-1|TRBV19|NA|TRBD2
TGTGCCAGTAGTACTATAGCGGGAGGGAATGAGCAGTTCTTC
CASSTIAGGNEQFF
>TRBJ2-1|TRBV5-1|NA|NA
TGCGCCAGCAGCTTAAGCTCCCGATTGGAGCAGTTCTTC
CASSLSSRLEQFF
>TRBJ1-1|TRBV12-3/TRBV12-4|NA|NA
TGTGCCAGCAGCCACCCACAAGGACAGGAAGCTTTCTTT
CASSHPQGQEAFF
>TRBJ2-1|TRBV5-1|NA|TRBD2
TGCGCCAGCAGCTTTCTAGCGGGAAGTTACAATGAGCAGTTCTTC
CASSFLAGSYNEQFF
>TRBJ2-7|TRBV27|NA|TRBD2
TGTGCCAGCAGTTTCGGGAGGCTCTCCTACGAGCAGTACTTC
CASSFGRLSYEQYF
>TRBJ1-6|TRBV4-3|NA|NA
TGCGCCAGCAGCCAAGATAAAGACGGGGATTCACCCCTCCACTTT
CASSQDKDGDSPLHF
>TRBJ2-1|TRBV7-2|NA|TRBD2
TGTGCCAGCAGCTTAGTCGCGGGAGATGGTGAGCAGTTCTTC
CASSLVAGDGEQFF
>TRBJ1-4|TRBV7-2|NA|NA
TGTGCCAGCAGCCTGGGACGGCCTAGGGGGACTAATGAAAAACTGTTTTTT
CASSLGRPRGTNEKLFF
>TRBJ2-7|TRBV28|NA|NA
TGTGCCAGCAGTTTAGCGGAGCTATTCTACGAGCAGTACTTC
CASSLAELFYEQYF
>TRBJ1-1|TRBV7-2|NA|NA
TGTGCCAGCAGCTTAGATTTGGGGGGAGAGACTGAAGCTTTCTTT
CASSLDLGGETEAFF
>TRBJ2-7|TRBV30|NA|TRBD1
TGTGCCTGGAACCCTACAGGGGGCGAGCAGTACTTC
CAWNPTGGEQYF
>TRBJ1-1|TRBV3-1/TRBV3-2|few|NA
TGTGCCAGCAGCCCCTATGGGAACACTGAAGCTTTCTTT
CASSPYGNTEAFF
>TRBJ2-7|TRBV18|NA|NA
TGTGCCAGCTCCGCCGGGACTCTCTCCTACGAGCAGTACTTC
CASSAGTLSYEQYF
>TRBJ1-1|TRBV19|NA|NA
TGTGCCAGTACTCCCGGGACACCGACACTAGAAGCTTTCTTT
CASTPGTPTLEAFF
>TRBJ2-7|TRBV7-2|NA|TRBD1
TGTGCCAGCAGCGTCTCCGGGACAGGGGCCTACGAGCAGTACTTC
CASSVSGTGAYEQYF
>TRBJ2-7|TRBV6-6|NA|TRBD2
TGTGCCAGCAGCACGGGTCTTACTAGCGGATCCTACGAGCAGTACTTC
CASSTGLTSGSYEQYF
>TRBJ2-7|TRBV2|NA|NA
TGTGCCAGCAGCCTATACCTAGCACACGAGCAGTACTTC
CASSLYLAHEQYF
>TRBJ2-5|TRBV2|once|NA
TGTGCCAGCAGTATAGAAGAGACCCAGTACTTC
CASSIEETQYF
>TRBJ2-1|TRBV7-2|NA|TRBD1
TGTGCCAGCAGCCGGGTTACGACAGGGGGCAAGAATGAGCAGTTCTTC
CASSRVTTGGKNEQFF
>TRBJ2-1|TRBV5-6|NA|NA
TGTGCCAGCAGCTTCCCAGGGGACTACAATGAGCAGTTCTTC
CASSFPGDYNEQFF
>TRBJ2-7|TRBV5-1|NA|NA
TGCGCCAGCAGCTTGGAGGGAGGACAGTACTTC
CASSLEGGQYF
>TRBJ1-2|TRBV28|NA|TRBD1
TGTGCCAGCAGCCCCACACAGGGGGCCTTACTTAACTATGGCTACACCTTC
CASSPTQGALLNYGYTF
>TRBJ2-7|TRBV25-1|NA|TRBD2
TGTGCCAGCAGTGCACTAGCGGGACCTGAAGAGCAGTACTTC
CASSALAGPEEQYF
>TRBJ2-1|TRBV11-2|few|NA
TGTGCCAGCAGCTTCGCAGAAAATGAGCAGTTCTTC
CASSFAENEQFF
>TRBJ2-2|TRBV7-3|NA|TRBD2
TGTGCCAGCAGCTTTATAACCGGGACTAGCCGCGGGGAGCTGTTTTTT
CASSFITGTSRGELFF
>TRBJ2-1|TRBV5-8|NA|NA
TGTGCCAGCAGCTTGGGCAGCGCGAGTTACAATGAGCAGTTCTTC
CASSLGSASYNEQFF
>TRBJ2-3|TRBV5-5|NA|TRBD1
TGTGCCAGCAGCTTTGTGACAGGGGTCGCAGATACGCAGTATTTT
CASSFVTGVADTQYF
>TRBJ1-1|TRBV3-1/TRBV3-2|NA|NA
TGTGCCAGCAGCCAAGGGTGGGCACCAACTGAAGCTTTCTTT
CASSQGWAPTEAFF
>TRBJ1-4|TRBV6-6|many|NA
TGTGCCAGCTTCAGGGGAATCGAAAAACTGTTTTTT
CASFRGIEKLFF
>TRBJ1-2|TRBV5-1|NA|TRBD1
TGCGCCAGCAGCTTCGGGACAGGGGGCCCCTATGGCTACACCTTC
CASSFGTGGPYGYTF
>TRBJ2-2|TRBV28|NA|TRBD2
TGTGCCAGCCGGGCGGGAGATCGGACCGGGGAGCTGTTTTTT
CASRAGDRTGELFF
>TRBJ1-6|TRBV5-1|NA|TRBD1
TGCGCCAGCAGCTTAGGAAGGACAGGGGTTGATTCACCCCTCCACTTT
CASSLGRTGVDSPLHF
>TRBJ2-1|TRBV2|NA|NA
TGTGCCAGCAGCCAAAGCGGCGGATCCTACAATGAGCAGTTCTTC
CASSQSGGSYNEQFF